This T cell receptor beta chain was recorded in a study of blood T cell repertoires in COVID-19. The CDR3 length is 14 residues. CDR1 is SGHRS and CDR2 is YFSETQ in the germline V gene. The V end lost 4 bases, the J end lost 0 bases, and 10 bases lay between the germline ends. The table came from immunoSEQ multiplex PCR; TCRdb's copy has only in-frame clones and leaves some out. The sample has about 87,000 clones, approximately 88% seen once. This clonotype originated in an elderly man with acute or convalescent COVID-19. This chain joins TRBV5-1 and TRBJ1-1; the D is unclear. Source material: peripheral blood. The chain's CDR3 is CASSPVSMNTEAFF. Written as DNA, the CDR3 is TGCGCCAGCAGCCCTGTGAGCATGAACACTGAAGCTTTCTTT.